This TCR beta chain was captured in a study of cytomegalovirus exposure and HLA in healthy donors. The study ran its PCR with 60 Vbeta and 13 Jbeta primers. Assay used: immunoSEQ multiplex PCR; TCRdb lists only in-frame clones, some missing. The data show approximately 100,000 clones, under 85% seen once. Trimming removed 3 bases from V and 4 bases from J; junction bases left unmatched: 10. CDR3 length: 16 amino acids. Looked up from germline, CDR1 is SGHTA and CDR2 is FQGNSA. This chain connects TRBV7-2 to TRBJ2-5; 8 positions match TRBD2. This TCR derives from a woman in her forties or fifties in good health and CMV-seropositive. The sample consisted of PBMCs. In DNA, the CDR3 is TGTGCCAGCAGCTTGATAATAGCGGGAAGGGGAGAGACCCAGTACTTC. It translates to CASSLIIAGRGETQYF.